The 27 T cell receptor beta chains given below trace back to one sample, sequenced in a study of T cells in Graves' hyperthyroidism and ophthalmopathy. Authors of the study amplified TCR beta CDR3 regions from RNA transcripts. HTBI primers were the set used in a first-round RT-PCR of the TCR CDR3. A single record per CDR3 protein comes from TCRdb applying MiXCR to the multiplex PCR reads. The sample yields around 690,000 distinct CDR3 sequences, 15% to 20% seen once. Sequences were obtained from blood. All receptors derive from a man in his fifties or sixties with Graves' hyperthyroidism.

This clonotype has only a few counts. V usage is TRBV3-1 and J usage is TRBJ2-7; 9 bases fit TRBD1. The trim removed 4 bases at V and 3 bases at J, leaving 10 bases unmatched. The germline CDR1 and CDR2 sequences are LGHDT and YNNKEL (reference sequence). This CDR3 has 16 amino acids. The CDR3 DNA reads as TGTGCCAGCAGCCCAGAACCGGGACAGGGTAGCTACGAGCAGTACTTC. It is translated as CASSPEPGQGSYEQYF.

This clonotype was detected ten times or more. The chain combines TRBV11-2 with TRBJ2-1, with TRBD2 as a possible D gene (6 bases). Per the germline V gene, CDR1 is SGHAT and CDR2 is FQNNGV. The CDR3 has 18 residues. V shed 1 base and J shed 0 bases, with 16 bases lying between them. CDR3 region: CASSLVGFGRSSYNEQFF. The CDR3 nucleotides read TGTGCCAGCAGCTTAGTCGGGTTCGGGAGAAGCTCCTACAATGAGCAGTTCTTC.

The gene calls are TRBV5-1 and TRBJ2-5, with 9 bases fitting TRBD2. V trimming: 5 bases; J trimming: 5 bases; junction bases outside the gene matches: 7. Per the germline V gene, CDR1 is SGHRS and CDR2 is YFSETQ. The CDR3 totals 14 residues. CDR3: CASRSGTSIETQYF. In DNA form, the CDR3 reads TGCGCCAGCAGATCCGGGACTAGCATTGAGACCCAGTACTTC.

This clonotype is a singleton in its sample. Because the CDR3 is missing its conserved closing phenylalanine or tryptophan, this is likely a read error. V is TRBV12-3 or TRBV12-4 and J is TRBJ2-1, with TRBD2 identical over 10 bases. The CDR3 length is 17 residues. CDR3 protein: CAGSLVGGAGGINEQFS. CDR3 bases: TGTGCCGGCAGTTTAGTGGGGGGAGCGGGAGGGATAAATGAGCAGTTCTCC.

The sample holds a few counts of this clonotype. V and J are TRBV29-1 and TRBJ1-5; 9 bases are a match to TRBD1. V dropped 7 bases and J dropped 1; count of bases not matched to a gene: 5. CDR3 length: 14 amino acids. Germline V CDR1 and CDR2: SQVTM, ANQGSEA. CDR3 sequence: CSASGTGSNQPQHF. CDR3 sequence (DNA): TGCAGCGCCTCCGGGACAGGGAGCAATCAGCCCCAGCATTTT.

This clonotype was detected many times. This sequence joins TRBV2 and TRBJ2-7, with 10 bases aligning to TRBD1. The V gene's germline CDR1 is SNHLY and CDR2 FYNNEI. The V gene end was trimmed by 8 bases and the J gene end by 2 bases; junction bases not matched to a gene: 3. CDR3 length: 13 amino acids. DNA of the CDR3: TGTGCCAGCGCCGGGACAGGGGCCTACGAGCAGTACTTC. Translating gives CASAGTGAYEQYF. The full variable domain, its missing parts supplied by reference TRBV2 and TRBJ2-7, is EPEVTQTPSHQVTQMGQEVILRCVPISNHLYFYWYRQILGQKVEFLVSFYNNEISEKSEIFDDQFSVERPDGSNFTLKIRSTKLEDSAMYFCASAGTGAYEQYFGPGTRLTVT.

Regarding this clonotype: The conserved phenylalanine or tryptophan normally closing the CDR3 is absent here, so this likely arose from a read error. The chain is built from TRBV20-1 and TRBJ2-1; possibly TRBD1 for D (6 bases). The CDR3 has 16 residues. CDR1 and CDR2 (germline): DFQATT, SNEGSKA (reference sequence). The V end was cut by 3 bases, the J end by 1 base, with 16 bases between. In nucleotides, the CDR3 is TGCAGTGCTAGTAGTCTGGGGGCGGCGTCCTACAATGAGCAGTTCTCC. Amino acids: CSASSLGAASYNEQFS.

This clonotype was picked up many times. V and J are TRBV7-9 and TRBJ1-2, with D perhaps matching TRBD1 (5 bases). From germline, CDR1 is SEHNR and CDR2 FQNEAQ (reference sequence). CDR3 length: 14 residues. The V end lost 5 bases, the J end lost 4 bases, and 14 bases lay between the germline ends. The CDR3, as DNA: TGTGCCAGCAGCCCCCAGGGCCACAGCTATGGCTACACCTTC. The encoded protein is CASSPQGHSYGYTF.

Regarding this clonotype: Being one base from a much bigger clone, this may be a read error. As DNA, the CDR3 is TGTGCCAGCAACTTATTCGGTGGCTCTGGGGCCAACGTCCTGACTTTC. Its protein is CASNLFGGSGANVLTF. V and J are TRBV7-3 and TRBJ2-6; D is ambiguous. The germline CDR1 and CDR2 sequences are SGHTA and FQGTGA. The CDR3 length is 16 residues.

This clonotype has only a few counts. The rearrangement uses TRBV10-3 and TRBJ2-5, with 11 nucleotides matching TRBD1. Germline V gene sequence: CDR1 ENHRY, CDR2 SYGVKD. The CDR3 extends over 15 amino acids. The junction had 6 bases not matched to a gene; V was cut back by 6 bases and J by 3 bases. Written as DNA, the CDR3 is TGTGCCATCAGGGGGGACAGGGGGTTAGAAGAGACCCAGTACTTC. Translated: CAIRGDRGLEETQYF.

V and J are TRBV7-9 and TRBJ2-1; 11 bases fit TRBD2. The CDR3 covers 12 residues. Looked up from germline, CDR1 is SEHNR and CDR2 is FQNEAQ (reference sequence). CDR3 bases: TGTGCAATCACTAGCGGGAGTGGGGAGCAGTTCTTC. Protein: CAITSGSGEQFF.

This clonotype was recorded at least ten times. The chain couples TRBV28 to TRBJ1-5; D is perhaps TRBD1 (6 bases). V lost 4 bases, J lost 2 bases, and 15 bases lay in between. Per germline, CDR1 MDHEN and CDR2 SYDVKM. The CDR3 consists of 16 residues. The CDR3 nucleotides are TGTGCCAGCAGTTCCATGGGGGGGGGGCGCAATCAGCCCCAGCATTTT. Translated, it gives CASSSMGGGRNQPQHF. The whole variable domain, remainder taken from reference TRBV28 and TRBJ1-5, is DVKVTQSSRYLVKRTGEKVFLECVQDMDHENMFWYRQDPGLGLRLIYFSYDVKMKEKGDIPEGYSVSREKKERFSLILESASTNQTSMYLCASSSMGGGRNQPQHFGDGTRLSIL.

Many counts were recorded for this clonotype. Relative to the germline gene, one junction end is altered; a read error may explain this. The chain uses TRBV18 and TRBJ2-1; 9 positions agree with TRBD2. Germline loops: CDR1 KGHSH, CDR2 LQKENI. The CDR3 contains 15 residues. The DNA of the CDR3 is TGTGCCAGCTCAACCGGACCTCCGGGACTAGCCGAAGCGGTCTTC. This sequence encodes CASSTGPPGLAEAVF.

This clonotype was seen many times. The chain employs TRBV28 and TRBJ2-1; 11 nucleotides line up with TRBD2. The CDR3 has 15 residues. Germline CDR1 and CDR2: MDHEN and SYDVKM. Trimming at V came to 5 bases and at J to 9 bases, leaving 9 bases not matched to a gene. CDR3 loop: CASSLTSGSVFEQFF. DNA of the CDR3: TGTGCCAGCAGTCTAACTAGCGGGAGTGTCTTTGAGCAGTTCTTC.

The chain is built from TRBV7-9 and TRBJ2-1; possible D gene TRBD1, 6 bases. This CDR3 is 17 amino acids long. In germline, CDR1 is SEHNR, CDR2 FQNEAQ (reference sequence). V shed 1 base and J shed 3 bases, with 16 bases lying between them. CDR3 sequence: CASSLELAGAGYNEQFF. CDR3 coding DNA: TGTGCCAGCAGCTTAGAACTGGCAGGGGCAGGCTACAATGAGCAGTTCTTC. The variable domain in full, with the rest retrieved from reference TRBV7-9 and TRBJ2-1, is DTGVSQNPRHKITKRGQNVTFRCDPISEHNRLYWYRQTLGQGPEFLTYFQNEAQLEKSRLLSDRFSAERPKGSFSTLEIQRTEQGDSAMYLCASSLELAGAGYNEQFFGPGTRLTVL.

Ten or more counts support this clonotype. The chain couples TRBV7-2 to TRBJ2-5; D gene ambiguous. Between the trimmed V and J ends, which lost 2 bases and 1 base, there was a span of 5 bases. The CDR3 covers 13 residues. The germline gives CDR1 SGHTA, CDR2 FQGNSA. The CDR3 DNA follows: TGTGCCAGCAGCTTACTGATCCAAGAGACCCAGTACTTC. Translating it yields CASSLLIQETQYF.

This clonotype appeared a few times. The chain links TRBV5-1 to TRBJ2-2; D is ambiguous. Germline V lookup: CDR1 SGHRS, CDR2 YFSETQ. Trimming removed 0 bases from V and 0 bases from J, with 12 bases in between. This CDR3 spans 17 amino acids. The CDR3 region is CASSLARTGANTGELFF. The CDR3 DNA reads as TGCGCCAGCAGCTTGGCCCGGACGGGTGCGAACACCGGGGAGCTGTTTTTT.

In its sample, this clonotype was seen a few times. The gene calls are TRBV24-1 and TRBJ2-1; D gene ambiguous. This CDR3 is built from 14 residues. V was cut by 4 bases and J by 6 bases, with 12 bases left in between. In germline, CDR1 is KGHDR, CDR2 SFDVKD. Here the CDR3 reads CATSDPVGSNEQFF. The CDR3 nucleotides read TGTGCCACCAGTGACCCGGTAGGTTCCAATGAGCAGTTCTTC.

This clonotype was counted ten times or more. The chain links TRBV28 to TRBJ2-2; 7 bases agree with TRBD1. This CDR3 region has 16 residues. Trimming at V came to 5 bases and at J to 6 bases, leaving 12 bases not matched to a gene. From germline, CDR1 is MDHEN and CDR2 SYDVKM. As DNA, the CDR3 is TGTGCCAGCAGTCCCGACAGGGCTTGGCTCGCCGGGGAGCTGTTTTTT. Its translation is CASSPDRAWLAGELFF. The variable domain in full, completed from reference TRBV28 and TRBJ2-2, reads DVKVTQSSRYLVKRTGEKVFLECVQDMDHENMFWYRQDPGLGLRLIYFSYDVKMKEKGDIPEGYSVSREKKERFSLILESASTNQTSMYLCASSPDRAWLAGELFFGEGSRLTVL.

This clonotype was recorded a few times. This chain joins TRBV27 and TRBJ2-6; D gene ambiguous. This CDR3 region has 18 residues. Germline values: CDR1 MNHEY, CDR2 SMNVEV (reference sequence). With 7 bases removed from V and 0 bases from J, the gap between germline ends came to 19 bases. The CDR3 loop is CASNSFPPFLSGANVLTF. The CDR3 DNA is TGTGCCAGCAATTCCTTCCCTCCTTTCCTCTCTGGGGCCAACGTCCTGACTTTC.

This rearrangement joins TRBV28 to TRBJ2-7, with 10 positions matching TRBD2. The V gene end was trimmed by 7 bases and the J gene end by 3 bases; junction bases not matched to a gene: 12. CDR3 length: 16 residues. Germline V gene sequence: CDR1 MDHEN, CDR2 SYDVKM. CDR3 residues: CASTASSGLAFYEQYF. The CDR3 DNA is TGTGCCAGCACCGCATCATCGGGACTAGCGTTCTACGAGCAGTACTTC.

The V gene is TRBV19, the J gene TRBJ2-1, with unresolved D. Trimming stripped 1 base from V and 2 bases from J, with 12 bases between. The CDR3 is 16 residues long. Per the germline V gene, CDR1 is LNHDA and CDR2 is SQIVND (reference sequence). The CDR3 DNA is TGTGCCAGTAGTATAGGCCCATTATGGCCCTACAATGAGCAGTTCTTC. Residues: CASSIGPLWPYNEQFF. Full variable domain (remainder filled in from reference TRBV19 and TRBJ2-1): DGGITQSPKYLFRKEGQNVTLSCEQNLNHDAMYWYRQDPGQGLRLIYYSQIVNDFQKGDIAEGYSVSREKKESFPLTVTSAQKNPTAFYLCASSIGPLWPYNEQFFGPGTRLTVL.

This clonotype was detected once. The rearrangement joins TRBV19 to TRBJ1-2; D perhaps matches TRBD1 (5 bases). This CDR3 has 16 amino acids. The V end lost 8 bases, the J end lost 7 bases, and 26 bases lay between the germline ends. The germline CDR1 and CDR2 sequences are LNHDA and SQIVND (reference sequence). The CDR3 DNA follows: TGTGCCAGTTCCCATCCCGGGACGGCCCGGATAGGTGGCTACACCTTC. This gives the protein CASSHPGTARIGGYTF.

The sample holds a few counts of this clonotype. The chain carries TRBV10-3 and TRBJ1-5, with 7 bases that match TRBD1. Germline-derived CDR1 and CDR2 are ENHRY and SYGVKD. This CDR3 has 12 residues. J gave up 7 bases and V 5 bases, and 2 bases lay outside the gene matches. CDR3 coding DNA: TGTGCCATCAGTCAGGGGGACCAGCCCCAGCATTTT. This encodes CAISQGDQPQHF.

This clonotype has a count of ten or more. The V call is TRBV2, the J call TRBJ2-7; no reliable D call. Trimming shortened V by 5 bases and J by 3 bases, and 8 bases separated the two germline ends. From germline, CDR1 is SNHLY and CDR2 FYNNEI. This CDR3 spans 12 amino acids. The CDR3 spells CASSRINYEQYF. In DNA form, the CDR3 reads TGTGCCAGCAGTCGGATCAACTACGAGCAGTACTTC.

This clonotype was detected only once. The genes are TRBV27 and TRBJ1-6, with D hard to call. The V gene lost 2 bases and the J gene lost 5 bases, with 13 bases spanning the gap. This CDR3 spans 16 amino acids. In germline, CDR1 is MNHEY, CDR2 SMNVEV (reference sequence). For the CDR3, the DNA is TGTGCCAGCAGTTTAGCCGCTAAGAGGGATAATTCACCCCTCCACTTT. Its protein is CASSLAAKRDNSPLHF.

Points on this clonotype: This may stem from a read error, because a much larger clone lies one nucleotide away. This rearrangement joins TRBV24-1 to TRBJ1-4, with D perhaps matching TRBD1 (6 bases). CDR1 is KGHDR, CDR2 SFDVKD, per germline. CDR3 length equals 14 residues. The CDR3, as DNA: TGTGTCACCAGTGATTGGACAGAGGGCGAAAAACTGTTTTTT. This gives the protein CVTSDWTEGEKLFF.